Listed below are T cell receptor beta chains from one sample, sequenced in a study of shared clonotypes between healthy human individuals. Method: immunoSEQ multiplex PCR; TCRdb's copy keeps in-frame clones and lacks some. The sample includes hundreds of thousands of clones, about 95% of them seen just once. Sequencing was done on a sample of naive CD4+ T cells sorted from blood. The receptors originated from a woman aged 25 to 39 in good health. CDR3s include the opening cysteine and the closing phenylalanine or tryptophan. D genes are given only for firm matches. For some rows the clone size is stated as once, few or many, or as a class when expanded; others skip it.

v_call	clone_size	d_call	j_call	cdr3_aa	cdr3_nt
TRBV28	NA	NA	TRBJ1-4	CASRGDWKKLFF	TGTGCCAGCAGGGGGGACTGGAAAAAACTGTTTTTT
TRBV18	NA	NA	TRBJ2-1	CASSQGTFEQFF	TGTGCCAGCTCACAAGGGACTTTTGAGCAGTTCTTC
TRBV6-5	NA	TRBD2	TRBJ2-1	CASRSLAGGHNEQFF	TGTGCCAGCAGGTCCCTAGCGGGAGGGCACAATGAGCAGTTCTTC
TRBV5-4	NA	NA	TRBJ2-7	CASSSTGTPRDEQYF	TGTGCCAGCAGCAGTACCGGGACCCCGAGAGACGAGCAGTACTTC
TRBV10-2	NA	TRBD2	TRBJ2-7	CASSKLAAYEQYF	TGCGCCAGCAGTAAACTAGCGGCCTACGAGCAGTACTTC
TRBV18	NA	NA	TRBJ2-5	CASSPMYQETQYF	TGTGCCAGCTCACCGATGTACCAAGAGACCCAGTACTTC
TRBV20-1	NA	NA	TRBJ2-1	CSASGVDEQFF	TGCAGTGCTTCAGGGGTGGATGAGCAGTTCTTC
TRBV6-1	NA	TRBD1	TRBJ2-1	CASSGRAGGFRTGEQFF	TGTGCCAGCAGTGGTAGGGCAGGGGGCTTTCGTACAGGTGAGCAGTTCTTC
TRBV19	NA	TRBD1	TRBJ2-7	CASTRTGGSYEQYF	TGTGCCAGTACGCGCACAGGGGGCTCCTACGAGCAGTACTTC
TRBV4-1	NA	NA	TRBJ2-7	CASSQGAVKHYEQYF	TGCGCCAGCAGCCAAGGGGCAGTAAAGCACTACGAGCAGTACTTC
TRBV9	NA	TRBD1	TRBJ2-7	CASSVGDSPAEQYF	TGTGCCAGCAGCGTGGGGGACAGCCCCGCCGAGCAGTACTTC
TRBV6-5	once	NA	TRBJ2-6	CASSGGSSGANVLTF	TGTGCCAGCAGTGGGGGCAGCTCTGGGGCCAACGTCCTGACTTTC
TRBV5-5	NA	NA	TRBJ2-5	CASSYGQPVETQYF	TGTGCCAGCAGCTACGGACAGCCCGTAGAGACCCAGTACTTC
TRBV2	NA	TRBD1	TRBJ1-2	CASRVGTGYGYTF	TGTGCCAGCAGGGTAGGGACAGGGTATGGCTACACCTTC
TRBV7-7	NA	NA	TRBJ2-1	CASSSGNEQFF	TGTGCCAGCAGCTCCGGGAATGAGCAGTTCTTC
TRBV7-2	NA	NA	TRBJ2-7	CASSLAGVEQYF	TGTGCCAGCAGCTTAGCAGGGGTCGAGCAGTACTTC
TRBV7-9	NA	TRBD1	TRBJ2-7	CASSLAQGASYEQYF	TGTGCCAGCAGCTTAGCACAGGGGGCCTCCTACGAGCAGTACTTC
TRBV9	NA	NA	TRBJ1-2	CASSVGQGDYYGYTF	TGTGCCAGCAGCGTAGGGCAGGGTGACTATTATGGCTACACCTTC
TRBV28	NA	NA	TRBJ1-2	CASSSDGKPPYGYTF	TGTGCCAGCAGTTCCGACGGAAAACCTCCTTATGGCTACACCTTC
TRBV7-8	NA	NA	TRBJ2-3	CASSPGERRTQYF	TGTGCCAGCAGCCCAGGGGAGCGCCGGACGCAGTATTTT
TRBV4-1	NA	NA	TRBJ1-5	CASTRIGGSQPQHF	TGCGCCAGCACCCGGATCGGGGGGAGTCAGCCCCAGCATTTT
TRBV19	NA	NA	TRBJ2-1	CASSIDPRRETYNEQFF	TGTGCCAGTAGTATAGATCCGCGGAGGGAGACTTACAATGAGCAGTTCTTC
TRBV2	once	NA	TRBJ1-1	CASSGTSGRGEAFF	TGTGCCAGCAGTGGCACCTCAGGGAGGGGTGAAGCTTTCTTT
TRBV27	NA	TRBD1	TRBJ1-1	CASSSAQGGEAFF	TGTGCCAGCAGTTCCGCCCAGGGGGGTGAAGCTTTCTTT
TRBV15	NA	TRBD1	TRBJ2-3	CATTKHGTGNADTQYF	TGTGCCACCACCAAGCACGGGACAGGGAATGCGGATACGCAGTATTTT
TRBV28	NA	TRBD2	TRBJ2-7	CASSRSGNFNEQYF	TGTGCCAGCAGCAGAAGCGGGAACTTCAACGAGCAGTACTTC
TRBV9	NA	NA	TRBJ2-3	CASSVASTDTQYF	TGTGCCAGCAGCGTAGCAAGCACAGATACGCAGTATTTT
TRBV27	NA	NA	TRBJ2-7	CASSLVQGSYEQYF	TGTGCCAGCAGTTTAGTTCAGGGTTCCTACGAGCAGTACTTC
TRBV19	NA	NA	TRBJ1-5	CASSKNPGGSNNQPQHF	TGTGCCAGTAGTAAAAATCCCGGCGGCAGTAACAATCAGCCCCAGCATTTT
TRBV6-5	once	TRBD1	TRBJ2-1	CASSYSGQGAFREQFF	TGTGCCAGCAGTTACTCTGGACAGGGGGCTTTCCGGGAGCAGTTCTTC
TRBV28	NA	NA	TRBJ1-4	CASSLGGDGLRKLFF	TGTGCCAGCAGTTTAGGGGGGGACGGCCTGCGAAAACTGTTTTTT
TRBV6-1	NA	NA	TRBJ2-7	CASSVSGTSYEQYF	TGTGCCAGCAGTGTCTCGGGCACCTCCTACGAGCAGTACTTC
TRBV5-1	NA	TRBD1	TRBJ1-6	CASSSDRDSPLHF	TGCGCCAGCAGCTCGGACAGGGATTCACCCCTCCACTTT
TRBV5-1	NA	NA	TRBJ2-3	CASSLERQAPDTQYF	TGCGCCAGCAGCTTGGAACGGCAGGCCCCAGATACGCAGTATTTT
TRBV6-1	NA	TRBD2	TRBJ2-7	CASSEYSGIAYEQYF	TGTGCCAGCAGTGAATATAGCGGGATAGCGTACGAGCAGTACTTC
TRBV4-2	NA	NA	TRBJ2-3	CASSAVGGVTDTQYF	TGTGCCAGCAGCGCGGTCGGCGGGGTCACAGATACGCAGTATTTT
TRBV18	NA	NA	TRBJ1-6	CASSPRERDNSPLHF	TGTGCCAGCTCACCGAGGGAAAGGGATAATTCACCCCTCCACTTT
TRBV6-6	NA	TRBD2	TRBJ2-1	CASNPGTITGEQFF	TGTGCCAGCAACCCCGGGACTATCACAGGTGAGCAGTTCTTC
TRBV28	NA	TRBD1	TRBJ1-1	CASSASRGRNTEAFF	TGTGCCAGCAGTGCGTCCAGGGGGCGCAACACTGAAGCTTTCTTT
TRBV5-8	NA	NA	TRBJ2-1	CASSFVARGGGIENEQFF	TGTGCCAGCAGCTTCGTTGCAAGGGGAGGGGGCATTGAGAATGAGCAGTTCTTC
TRBV28	NA	TRBD1	TRBJ1-2	CASRPQQGADGYTF	TGTGCCAGCAGACCCCAACAGGGGGCAGATGGCTACACCTTC
TRBV18	NA	TRBD1	TRBJ2-7	CASSPGAGGLYEQYF	TGTGCCAGCTCACCGGGGGCAGGGGGCCTCTACGAGCAGTACTTC
TRBV11-2	NA	TRBD1	TRBJ2-7	CASSLVDRVGEQYF	TGTGCCAGCAGCTTAGTAGACAGGGTTGGCGAGCAGTACTTC
TRBV18	NA	TRBD2	TRBJ2-1	CASSPGGRIGSEQFF	TGTGCCAGCTCACCAGGCGGGAGGATCGGGTCTGAGCAGTTCTTC
TRBV28	NA	TRBD2	TRBJ2-1	CASSHSSGSPNEQFF	TGTGCCAGCAGTCACTCTAGCGGGAGTCCCAATGAGCAGTTCTTC
TRBV30	NA	NA	TRBJ2-1	CAWISYNEQFF	TGTGCCTGGATATCCTACAATGAGCAGTTCTTC
TRBV6-5	NA	NA	TRBJ2-7	CASSHPDGYEQYF	TGTGCCAGCAGTCACCCGGACGGCTACGAGCAGTACTTC
TRBV5-1	NA	NA	TRBJ2-7	CASSPTVPSSYEQYF	TGCGCCAGCAGTCCGACAGTCCCTTCCTCCTACGAGCAGTACTTC
TRBV7-9	NA	NA	TRBJ2-5	CASSTVTQYF	TGTGCCAGCAGTACGGTGACCCAGTACTTC
TRBV19	NA	NA	TRBJ2-5	CASSIRGRGIETQYF	TGTGCCAGTAGTATAAGAGGTAGGGGGATAGAGACCCAGTACTTC
TRBV25-1	few	TRBD1	TRBJ1-4	CASSATTGSNEKLFF	TGTGCCAGCAGTGCAACGACAGGGAGTAATGAAAAACTGTTTTTT